This TCR beta chain was sequenced in a study of CD8 T cells in ankylosing spondylitis. Library preparation for TCR beta used quantitative 5'-RACE with molecular barcodes. Using its own MiXCR run on the 5' RACE reads, TCRdb lists one record per CDR3 protein. This table holds 200,000 to 250,000 distinct CDR3 sequences, more than 5.5% found once. Study-wide points: Seemingly distinctive of ankylosing spondylitis blood was a TCR beta motif formed by eight highly homologous variants.

This clonotype appeared many times. Antigen specificity is unknown. The source is a male donor with ankylosing spondylitis. Sequencing used blood, either unsorted or a sorted T cell fraction (not recorded which).

The CDR3 DNA follows: TGTGCCAGCAGCGCCTTCCCGAATACGCAGTATTTT. Amino acids: CASSAFPNTQYF. The chain recombines TRBV12-3 or TRBV12-4 with TRBJ2-3, with D hard to call. V was clipped by 6 bases and J by 7 bases, with 11 bases between them. The CDR3 spans 12 residues.